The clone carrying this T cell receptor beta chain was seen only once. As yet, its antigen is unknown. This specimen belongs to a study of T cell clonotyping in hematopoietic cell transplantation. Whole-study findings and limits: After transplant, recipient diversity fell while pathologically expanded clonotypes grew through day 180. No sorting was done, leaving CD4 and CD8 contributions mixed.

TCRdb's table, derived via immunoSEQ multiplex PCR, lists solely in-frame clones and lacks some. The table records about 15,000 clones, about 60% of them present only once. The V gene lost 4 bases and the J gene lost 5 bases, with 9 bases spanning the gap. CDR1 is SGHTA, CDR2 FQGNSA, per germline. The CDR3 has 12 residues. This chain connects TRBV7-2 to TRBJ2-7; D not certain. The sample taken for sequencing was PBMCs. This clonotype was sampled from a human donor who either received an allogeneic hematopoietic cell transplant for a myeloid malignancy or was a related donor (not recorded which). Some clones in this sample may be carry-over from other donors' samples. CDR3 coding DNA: TGTGCCAGCAGCTCACAAAAGAACGAGCAGTACTTC. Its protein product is CASSSQKNEQYF.